One and the same sample provided the 14 T cell receptor beta chains below, sequenced in a study of cytomegalovirus exposure and HLA in healthy donors (dated by TCRdb to about 2017). The library was produced with the immunoSEQ multiplex PCR assay. For the multiplex PCR, a mixture combining 60 forward primers for TCR Vbeta segments and 13 reverse primers for TCR Jbeta segments was used. TCRdb limited this immuneACCESS table to in-frame rearrangements with V and J called. A share of clones is missing; checked studies link under half to unresolved V genes, and the rest is unexplained. This sample holds roughly 160,000 clones; around 68% were observed only once. Jointly, the top ten make up approximately 1.6% of the sample. The specimen sequenced was PBMCs. These receptor sequences come from a girl aged 10-17 years in good health and CMV-seronegative.

The rearrangement links TRBV27 to TRBJ1-2; TRBD1 matches at 7 bases. The V gene's germline CDR1 is MNHEY and CDR2 SMNVEV (reference sequence). The CDR3 consists of 13 residues. The junction had 5 bases not matched to a gene; V was cut back by 6 bases and J by 4 bases. The CDR3 here is CASRVGTAYGYTF. The CDR3 region has the DNA TGTGCCAGCAGAGTAGGGACAGCCTATGGCTACACCTTC.

In this sample, this clone turned up a few times. The V gene is TRBV10-2, the J gene TRBJ2-3; unclear D gene. Between the trimmed V and J ends, which lost 8 bases and 5 bases, there was a span of 8 bases. CDR1 and CDR2 (germline): WSHSY, SAAADI. CDR3 length equals 11 residues. In DNA form, the CDR3 reads TGCGCCAGCTCCCCCATAGATACGCAGTATTTT. Protein product: CASSPIDTQYF.

In its sample, this clone was seen once. The chain links TRBV19 to TRBJ1-1; D is ambiguous. This CDR3 spans 14 amino acids. Between the trimmed V and J ends, which lost 7 bases and 8 bases, there was a span of 20 bases. CDR1 LNHDA and CDR2 SQIVND come from the germline V gene (reference sequence). CDR3 in amino acids: CASTPKTAMEEAFF. CDR3 sequence (DNA): TGTGCCAGTACTCCGAAAACAGCCATGGAAGAAGCTTTCTTT.

The chain joins TRBV7-7 to TRBJ2-3, with a tentative D call TRBD2 (5 bases). The CDR3 loop spans 16 amino acids. Trimming removed 4 bases at V and 1 base at J, with 15 bases between. The germline V gene has CDR1 SSHAT and CDR2 FNYEAQ (reference sequence). The CDR3 is CASSSGGEWGTDTQYF. The DNA for the CDR3 is TGTGCCAGCAGCTCAGGTGGGGAGTGGGGCACAGATACGCAGTATTTT.

V and J are TRBV19 and TRBJ1-6, with 7 bases lining up with TRBD1. This CDR3 spans 14 amino acids. V dropped 8 bases and J dropped 7; count of bases not matched to a gene: 8. Germline CDR1 and CDR2: LNHDA and SQIVND (reference sequence). Here the CDR3 DNA reads TGTGCCAGTTCACAGGGGCCTTCGAATTCACCCCTCCACTTT. Its translation is CASSQGPSNSPLHF.

CDR3 loop: CSVETLAGAEAFF. The CDR3, as DNA: TGCAGCGTTGAGACCTTGGCGGGGGCTGAAGCTTTCTTT. V gene TRBV29-1 combines with J gene TRBJ1-1; D is perhaps TRBD1 (5 bases). CDR1 is SQVTM and CDR2 is ANQGSEA in the germline V gene. This CDR3 has 13 residues. V lost 3 bases and J lost 6, with 14 bases in between.

There are a few counts of this clone. The V and J genes are TRBV1 and TRBJ1-2; the table calls TRBD1, which could not be checked here. TRBV1 is designated a pseudogene. The CDR3 spans 18 residues. The CDR3 nucleotides read TGCACCAGCAGCCATCCCCGCGGGACAGGTAGGGAACTAGATGGCTACACCTTC. This translates into CTSSHPRGTGRELDGYTF.

The rearrangement joins TRBV5-4 to TRBJ1-2; D gene ambiguous. From germline, CDR1 is SGHNT and CDR2 YYREEE (reference sequence). Trimming stripped 5 bases from V and 6 bases from J, with 23 bases between. The CDR3 has 16 residues. The CDR3: CASRPARVGRDDGYTF. In DNA form, the CDR3 reads TGTGCCAGCAGACCCGCCCGAGTTGGGAGAGACGATGGCTACACCTTC.

The rearrangement uses TRBV6-1 and TRBJ2-7; 7 bases are shared with TRBD1. Per germline, CDR1 MNHNS and CDR2 SASEGT. This CDR3 has 12 amino acids. V lost 5 bases to trimming and J lost 3 bases; unmatched junction nucleotides: 1. The CDR3 loop reads CASSRQGYEQYF. CDR3 in DNA: TGTGCCAGCAGTCGACAGGGCTACGAGCAGTACTTC.

The V gene is TRBV2, the J gene TRBJ1-2; D is undetermined. Germline V gives CDR1 SNHLY, CDR2 FYNNEI. V lost 6 bases, J lost 6 bases, and 11 bases lay in between. The length of the CDR3 is 12 residues. The CDR3 region has the DNA TGTGCCAGCAGCTCGTCTCCGGATGGCTACACCTTC. Amino acid sequence: CASSSSPDGYTF.

In its sample, this clone was seen a few times. The chain couples TRBV2 to TRBJ2-1, with 7 bases matching TRBD2. V lost 5 bases, J lost 3 bases, and 7 bases stayed unmatched. From germline, CDR1 is SNHLY and CDR2 FYNNEI. The CDR3 is 15 amino acids. The chain's CDR3 is CASSTGPGGYNEQFF. In nucleotides, the CDR3 is TGTGCCAGCAGTACCGGGCCGGGGGGCTACAATGAGCAGTTCTTC.

The V call is TRBV7-9, the J call TRBJ2-7, with D tentatively TRBD1 (6 bases). Germline values: CDR1 SEHNR, CDR2 FQNEAQ (reference sequence). V shed 1 base and J shed 3 bases, with 13 bases lying between them. This CDR3 has 15 amino acids. The CDR3, as DNA: TGTGCCAGCAGCTTAGGGGCGTGGACAGTCTACGAGCAGTACTTC. Translation: CASSLGAWTVYEQYF.

This sequence joins TRBV5-1 and TRBJ2-2, with D perhaps matching TRBD1 (6 bases). The CDR3 length is 16 residues. Trimming cost V 1 base and J 1 base, with 11 bases left between them. Germline V gene data show CDR1 as SGHRS and CDR2 as YFSETQ. CDR3 DNA: TGCGCCAGCAGCTTGAGGCAGGGGATGAACACCGGGGAGCTGTTTTTT. It specifies CASSLRQGMNTGELFF.

The chain carries TRBV5-1 and TRBJ1-3, with D maybe TRBD1 (5 bases). Germline-derived CDR1 and CDR2 are SGHRS and YFSETQ. Trimming stripped 0 bases from V and 10 bases from J, with 20 bases between. CDR3 length equals 16 residues. The CDR3, as DNA: TGCGCCAGCAGCTTGGCCAGCGGAGGGGATAAGCCGACCATATATTTT. Its protein product is CASSLASGGDKPTIYF. Using reference TRBV5-1 and TRBJ1-3 for the parts outside the CDR3, the full variable domain is KAGVTQTPRYLIKTRGQQVTLSCSPISGHRSVSWYQQTPGQGLQFLFEYFSETQRNKGNFPGRFSGRQFSNSRSEMNVSTLELGDSALYLCASSLASGGDKPTIYFGEGSWLTVV.